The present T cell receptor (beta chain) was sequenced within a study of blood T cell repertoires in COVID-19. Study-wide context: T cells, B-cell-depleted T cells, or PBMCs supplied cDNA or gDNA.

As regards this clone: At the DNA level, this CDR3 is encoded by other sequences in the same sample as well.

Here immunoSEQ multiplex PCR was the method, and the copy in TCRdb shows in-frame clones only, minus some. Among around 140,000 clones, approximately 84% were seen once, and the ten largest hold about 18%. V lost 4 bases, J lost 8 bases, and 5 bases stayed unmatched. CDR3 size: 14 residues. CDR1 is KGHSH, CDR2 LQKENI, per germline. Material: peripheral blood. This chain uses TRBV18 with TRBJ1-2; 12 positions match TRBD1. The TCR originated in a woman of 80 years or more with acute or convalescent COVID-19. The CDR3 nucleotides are TGTGCCAGCTCACGGGGACAGGGGGCGGAAGGCTACACCTTC. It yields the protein CASSRGQGAEGYTF.